This TCR beta chain was observed in a study of blood T cell repertoires in COVID-19. In germline, CDR1 is LNHDA, CDR2 SQIVND (reference sequence). The CDR3 loop spans 15 amino acids. In this sample, this clone turned up many times. Compared with germline, one end of the junction differs, possibly owing to a read error. Measured with immunoSEQ multiplex PCR; TCRdb has only the in-frame clones, and not every one. The sample holds roughly 150,000 clones, approximately 78% seen once. The sequenced material came from peripheral blood. This clonotype originated in a man in his sixties who had recovered from COVID-19. The chain carries TRBV19 and TRBJ1-1; 7 bases fit TRBD1. In DNA, the CDR3 is TGTGCCAGCAGTAGGGGGCGAGGGTGGGGCACTGAAGCTTTCTTT. Its protein is CASSRGRGWGTEAFF.